This T cell receptor beta chain was profiled in a study of cytomegalovirus exposure and HLA in healthy donors. In germline, CDR1 is SEHNR, CDR2 FQNEAQ (reference sequence). CDR3 length: 11 residues. The junction had 6 bases not matched to a gene; V was cut back by 5 bases and J by 12 bases. This clone was seen only a few times. Its antigen remains unidentified. Study-level results: For presence/absence analyses, sequencing depth was assumed to be roughly uniform across donors. When analyzed later, the rates of TCR association showed variation by HLA locus, with DRB1 the most and HLA-C the fewest. Most subjects' HLA-A and HLA-B alleles were reportedly predicted from TCR beta sequences. It was only CMV serostatus that was available as immune exposure information.

The PCR employed 60 Vbeta primers together with 13 Jbeta primers. Here immunoSEQ multiplex PCR was the method, and the copy in TCRdb shows in-frame clones only, minus some. The repertoire holds about 120,000 clones, with approximately 80% as singletons. The sample was PBMCs. The source of this sequence is a female donor in good health and CMV-seronegative. This chain links TRBV7-9 with TRBJ1-2, with 7 bases fitting TRBD1. The CDR3 sequence is CASSRDRADTF. The CDR3 coding sequence is TGTGCCAGCAGCCGTGACAGGGCGGACACCTTC.